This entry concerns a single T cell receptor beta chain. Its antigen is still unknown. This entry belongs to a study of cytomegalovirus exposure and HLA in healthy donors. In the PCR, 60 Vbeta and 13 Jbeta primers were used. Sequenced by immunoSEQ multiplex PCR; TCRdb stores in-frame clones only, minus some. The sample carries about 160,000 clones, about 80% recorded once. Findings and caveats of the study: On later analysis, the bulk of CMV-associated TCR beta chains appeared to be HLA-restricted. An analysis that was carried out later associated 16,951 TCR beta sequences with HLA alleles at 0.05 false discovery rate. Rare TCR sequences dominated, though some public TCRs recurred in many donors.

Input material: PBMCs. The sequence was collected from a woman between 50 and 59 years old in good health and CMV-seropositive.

CDR3 nucleotide sequence: TGTGCCAGCAGTGAACGACTAGCTAGCACAGATACGCAGTATTTT. Translated, it gives CASSERLASTDTQYF. The V gene is TRBV2, the J gene TRBJ2-3; 7 positions match TRBD2. J lost 0 bases, V lost 2 bases, and 2 bases had no gene match. The germline CDR1 and CDR2 sequences are SNHLY and FYNNEI. The CDR3 is 15 amino acids. The variable domain in full, completed from reference TRBV2 and TRBJ2-3, reads EPEVTQTPSHQVTQMGQEVILRCVPISNHLYFYWYRQILGQKVEFLVSFYNNEISEKSEIFDDQFSVERPDGSNFTLKIRSTKLEDSAMYFCASSERLASTDTQYFGPGTRLTVL.